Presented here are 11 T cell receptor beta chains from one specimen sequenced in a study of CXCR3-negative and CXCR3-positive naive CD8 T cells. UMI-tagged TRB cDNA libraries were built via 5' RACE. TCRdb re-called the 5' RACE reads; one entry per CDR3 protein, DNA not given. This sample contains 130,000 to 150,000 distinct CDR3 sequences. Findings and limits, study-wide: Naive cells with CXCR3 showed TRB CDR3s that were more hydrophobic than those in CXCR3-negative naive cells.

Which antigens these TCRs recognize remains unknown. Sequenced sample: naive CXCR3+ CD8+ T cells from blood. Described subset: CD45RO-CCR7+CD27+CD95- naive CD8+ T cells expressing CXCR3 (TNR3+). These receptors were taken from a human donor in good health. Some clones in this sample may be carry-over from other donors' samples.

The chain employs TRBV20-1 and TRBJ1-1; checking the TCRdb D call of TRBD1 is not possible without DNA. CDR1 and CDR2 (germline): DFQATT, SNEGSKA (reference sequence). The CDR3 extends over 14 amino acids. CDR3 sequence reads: CSARIRTGYTEAFF.

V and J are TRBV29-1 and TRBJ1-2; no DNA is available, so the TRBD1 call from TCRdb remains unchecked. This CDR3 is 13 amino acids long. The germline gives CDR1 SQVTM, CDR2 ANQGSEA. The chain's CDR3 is CSVLIGADYGYTF.

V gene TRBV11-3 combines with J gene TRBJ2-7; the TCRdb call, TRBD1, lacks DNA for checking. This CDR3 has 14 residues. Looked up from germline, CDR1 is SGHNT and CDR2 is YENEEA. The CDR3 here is CASSPRDGSYEQYF.

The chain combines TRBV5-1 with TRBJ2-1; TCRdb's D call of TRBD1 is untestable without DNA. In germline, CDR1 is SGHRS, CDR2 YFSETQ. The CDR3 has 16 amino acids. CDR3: CASSLGLAGAYNEQFF.

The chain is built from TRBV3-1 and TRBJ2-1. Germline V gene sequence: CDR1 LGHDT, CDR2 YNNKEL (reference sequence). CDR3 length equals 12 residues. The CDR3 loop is CASSQDRLEQFF.

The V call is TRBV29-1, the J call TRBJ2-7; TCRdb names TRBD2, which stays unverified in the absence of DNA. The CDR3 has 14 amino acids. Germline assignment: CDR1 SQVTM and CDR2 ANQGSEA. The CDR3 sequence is CSVESQREAYEQYF.

The CDR3: CASTDTGLGNEQFF. The chain uses TRBV6-6 and TRBJ2-1; TCRdb indicates TRBD1, and absent DNA this call remains unverified. CDR1 MNHNY and CDR2 SVGAGI come from the germline V gene (reference sequence). CDR3 length equals 14 residues.

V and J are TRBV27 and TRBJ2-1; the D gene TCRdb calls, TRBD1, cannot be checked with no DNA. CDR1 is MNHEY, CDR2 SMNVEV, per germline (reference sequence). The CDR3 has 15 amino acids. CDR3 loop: CASSLYEGAYNEQFF.

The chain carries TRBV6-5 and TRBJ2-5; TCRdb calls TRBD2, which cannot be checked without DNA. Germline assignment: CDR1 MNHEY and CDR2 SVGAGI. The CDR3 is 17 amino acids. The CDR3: CASSYGDRGRGQDTQYF.

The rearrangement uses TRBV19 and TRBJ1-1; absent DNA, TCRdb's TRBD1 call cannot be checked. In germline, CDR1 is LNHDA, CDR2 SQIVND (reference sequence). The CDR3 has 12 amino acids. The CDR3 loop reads CATRQGYTEAFF.

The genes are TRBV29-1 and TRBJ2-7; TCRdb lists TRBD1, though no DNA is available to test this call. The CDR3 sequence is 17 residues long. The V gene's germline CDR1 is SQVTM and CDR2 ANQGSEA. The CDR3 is CSVEATNRVEGRNEQYF.